What follows is one T cell receptor (beta chain) and its context. What antigen it recognizes has not been identified. No much larger clonotype is one base removed from it; base qualities were not supplied. This sample was included in a study of human T cells and chemical hapten exposure (dated by TCRdb to the early 2020s). Looking at the study overall: For sensitization, 2% DPC in acetone was applied to a 2 cm by 2 cm area of upper inner arm skin. Patients additionally received weekly therapeutic DPC doses to the scalp throughout the approximately 25-week study period. Patch tests used Finn chambers with 0.01% DPC on the upper back, scored after 6 days by International Contact Dermatitis Research Group standards. The mostly female patient cohort included alopecia areata with under or over 50% scalp involvement, alopecia totalis and alopecia universalis. Libraries were combined into a pool for sequencing, and differences in TCR yield between samples came mainly from small differences in library volumes within the pool. The study tracked peripheral blood TCR repertoire changes in vivo during primary and secondary sensitization to the hapten diphenylcyclopropenone (DPC) in alopecia patients. Blood was sampled from patients pre-sensitization (week 0) and at 2, 6 and about 24 weeks after DPC sensitization. For TCR sequencing, blood came from approximately 29 alopecia patients at anywhere from one to four time points (pre-sensitization, 2, 6 and 24 weeks). The paper's findings and limits, for the study overall: Repeated subsampling changed both the strength of the expansion versus patch-test correlation and the threshold at which the correlation became significant. All patients had alopecia, a presumed autoimmune disease, so their immune response might differ from that of healthy individuals. The number of TCRs above 1 in 1000 frequency did not change with DPC sensitization; there was no evidence of global repertoire structure alterations. The number of PT1 expanded TCRs positively correlated with patch test score, significant at thresholds 8, 16 and 32 but not 4. Significantly more large CDR3 similarity clusters were formed by expanded TCRs than by pre-sensitization or healthy control sets, consistent with antigen-driven responses.

CDR1 and CDR2 (ENHRY, SYGVKD) derive from the germline V gene. The CDR3, from cysteine to phenylalanine, totals 15 residues. Only the CDR3 region is kept as DNA, spanning 45 bases read in frame from base 1. Trimming takes 6 bases off V and 0 bases off J; junction bases not matched to a gene: 7. The time point label on this specimen signifies: patch test 2, 6 weeks after DPC sensitization. According to the study, the label for this sample's treatment or condition signals: therapeutic diphenylcyclopropenone sensitization with weekly scalp DPC. At every patch-test visit, the blood draw took place before the patch test was put on. Eligible patients were aged 18 to 70, diagnosed with alopecia, deemed suitable for DPC therapy, and excluded if pregnant. Unfractionated whole blood was collected in Tempus Blood RNA tubes, and total RNA was extracted from that blood. The library was produced with RACE. The reads were generated on a NextSeq 500. Library preparation attached unique molecular identifiers to individual cDNA molecules for quantitative, reproducible TCR counting. For every blood RNA sample, sequencing covered both the TCR alpha and TCR beta chains. In the paper's pipeline: A median of approximately 100,000 TCRs per sample was observed, with a range of about 20,000 to 750,000. V, J and CDR3 annotation of the TCR reads was carried out using the Decombinator software suite. For PS versus PT1 abundance plots, all samples were subsampled to the same number of TCRs (28,000). Expanded TCRs were defined as absent before sensitization and observed at least eight times at the 2-week time point. TCRdb ran its own pipeline on the public reads, namely fastp trimming at Q25 and MiXCR clone calling, and kept in-frame beta chains. When rows share a CDR3 protein, they turn into one entry using the most common DNA and genes. The authors' filters were not applied to this entry. This sample gives a few hundred thousand distinct CDR3 sequences in total; just under 6.5% of them show up just once. The ten largest clones take up approximately 5.4% of the sample.

Sequenced here: whole blood, sampled in connection with sensitization to the hapten diphenylcyclopropenone (DPC). The source is a woman aged 18 to 35 with alopecia areata. Some clones in this sample may be carry-over from other donors' samples. Recombination linked TRBV10-3 to TRBJ1-2; TRBD1 aligns with 7 central bases. The CDR3 protein sequence reads: CAIRDGTDSNYGYTF. The DNA sequence is TGTGCCATCAGGGACGGGACAGACTCTAACTATGGCTACACCTTC.